This T cell receptor (beta chain) was retrieved from a study of blood T cells in healthy people across ages. The study, taken as a whole, reports: Both higher diversity and more naive CD4+ cells marked long-lived donors when set against aged donors.

The junction had 2 bases not matched to a gene; V was cut back by 1 base and J by 2 bases. Germline CDR1 reads SQVTM; CDR2 reads ANQGSEA. This CDR3 comprises 13 residues. Sample-barcoded 5' priming and a J-beta primer mix drove a second PCR of about 6 to 12 cycles. MiXCR, applied by TCRdb to the 5' RACE reads, yields one record per CDR3 protein. The data show some 1 million distinct CDR3 sequences, 35% to 55% seen once. Comment on this clonotype: Its antigen is undetermined.

The J gene is TRBJ2-7, the V gene TRBV29-1, with 7 bases that match TRBD1. This receptor was taken from a woman aged 60 to 75 in good health. The sequenced material came from blood. CDR3 sequence: CSVEGTGTYEQYF. CDR3 nucleotide sequence: TGCAGCGTTGAAGGGACAGGAACCTACGAGCAGTACTTC.